A single sample is the source of the 30 T cell receptor beta chains below, sequenced in a study of technical replicates of blood from four donors. Only in-frame clones appear in the TCRdb table, and some are missing; sequencing was by immunoSEQ multiplex PCR. The sample contains under 85,000 clones, about 91% of which appear only once. Sequenced sample: T cells isolated from PBMCs. The receptors derive from a human donor in good health. Some clones in this sample may be carry-over from other donors' samples.

This clone was seen only a few times. The V gene is TRBV25-1, the J gene TRBJ1-1; D remains ambiguous. This CDR3 region has 13 residues. The germline V and J ends were trimmed by 6 bases and 0 bases, with 8 bases remaining between them. Germline-derived CDR1 and CDR2 are MGHDK and SYGVNS. CDR3 amino acids: CASSEGLNTEAFF. As DNA, the CDR3 is TGTGCCAGCAGCGAAGGGCTGAACACTGAAGCTTTCTTT. Full variable domain (remainder filled in from reference TRBV25-1 and TRBJ1-1): EADIYQTPRYLVIGTGKKITLECSQTMGHDKMYWYQQDPGMELHLIHYSYGVNSTEKGDLSSESTVSRIRTEHFPLTLESARPSHTSQYLCASSEGLNTEAFFGQGTRLTVV.

The genes are TRBV7-2 and TRBJ1-5; 9 bases map to TRBD1. The CDR3 is 15 amino acids. CDR1 and CDR2 (germline): SGHTA, FQGNSA. V shed 4 bases and J 6 bases; nucleotides not matched to a gene: 7. In nucleotides, the CDR3 is TGTGCCAGCAGCTCACAGGGGGCAAACATTCAGCCCCAGCATTTT. Translation gives CASSSQGANIQPQHF.

V gene TRBV6-5 combines with J gene TRBJ1-1, with a possible D match to TRBD1 (6 bases). Germline V lookup: CDR1 MNHEY, CDR2 SVGAGI. Trimming took off 5 bases at V and 6 bases at J, with 10 bases between the two ends. The CDR3 sequence is 12 residues long. The CDR3 region has the DNA TGTGCCAGCAGTCTAGGGGGGGCTGAAGCTTTCTTT. Translating it yields CASSLGGAEAFF.

CDR3 region: CASSRQGVSYEQYF. The DNA for the CDR3 is TGTGCCAGCAGCCGACAGGGGGTTTCCTACGAGCAGTACTTC. The rearrangement joins TRBV28 to TRBJ2-7; 9 bases agree with TRBD1. With 6 bases clipped from V and 1 base from J, the junction kept 4 bases outside the gene matches. The CDR3 consists of 14 residues. Germline loops: CDR1 MDHEN, CDR2 SYDVKM. Together with reference TRBV28 and TRBJ2-7, the CDR3 gives the full variable domain: DVKVTQSSRYLVKRTGEKVFLECVQDMDHENMFWYRQDPGLGLRLIYFSYDVKMKEKGDIPEGYSVSREKKERFSLILESASTNQTSMYLCASSRQGVSYEQYFGPGTRLTVT.

The V call is TRBV9, the J call TRBJ2-1, with TRBD1 identical over 7 bases. V lost 3 bases and J lost 0; bases outside the gene matches: 6. Germline values: CDR1 SGDLS, CDR2 YYNGEE. This CDR3 contains 16 residues. The CDR3: CASSAPRGSSYNEQFF. The CDR3 DNA reads as TGTGCCAGCAGCGCCCCCAGGGGGTCCTCCTACAATGAGCAGTTCTTC.

The rearrangement joins TRBV10-2 to TRBJ1-2, with a tentative D call TRBD1 (6 bases). Germline CDR1 reads WSHSY; CDR2 reads SAAADI. Trimming shortened V by 0 bases and J by 4 bases, and 12 bases separated the two germline ends. This CDR3 has 15 residues. CDR3 sequence: CASSESRQGIYGYTF. CDR3 in DNA: TGCGCCAGCAGTGAGTCGAGGCAGGGGATCTATGGCTACACCTTC.

The gene calls are TRBV7-2 and TRBJ2-3; possible D gene TRBD2, 6 bases. From germline, CDR1 is SGHTA and CDR2 FQGNSA. The CDR3 length is 15 residues. V lost 5 bases and J lost 1, with 13 bases in between. The chain's CDR3 is CASSGTGTGTDTQYF. In DNA, the CDR3 is TGTGCCAGCAGCGGGACCGGGACTGGCACAGATACGCAGTATTTT.

The rearrangement links TRBV11-2 to TRBJ1-4, with D maybe TRBD1 (6 bases). V lost 5 bases and J lost 7, with 20 bases in between. Germline V gene sequence: CDR1 SGHAT, CDR2 FQNNGV. There are 16 residues in the CDR3. The CDR3 here is CASSPWRGAVGEKLFF. The CDR3 DNA follows: TGTGCCAGCAGCCCTTGGCGGGGGGCTGTGGGTGAAAAACTGTTTTTT.

The gene calls are TRBV28 and TRBJ1-5; the D gene is possibly TRBD1 (5 bases). The germline V gene has CDR1 MDHEN and CDR2 SYDVKM. This CDR3 is 15 amino acids long. V was cut by 3 bases and J by 0 bases, with 9 bases left in between. This chain's CDR3 is CASSFTGGSNQPQHF. In DNA form, the CDR3 reads TGTGCCAGCAGTTTTACGGGGGGTAGCAATCAGCCCCAGCATTTT.

The chain has TRBV5-1 and TRBJ1-1; 7 nucleotides match TRBD1. Trimming removed 1 base from V and 0 bases from J; junction bases left unmatched: 3. CDR3 length equals 15 residues. The germline CDR1 and CDR2 sequences are SGHRS and YFSETQ. The CDR3 spells CASSLMTGLNTEAFF. DNA of the CDR3: TGCGCCAGCAGCTTGATGACAGGGTTGAACACTGAAGCTTTCTTT.

The chain joins TRBV7-8 to TRBJ1-3; D gene uncertain. Germline V gives CDR1 SGHVS, CDR2 FQNEAQ. The CDR3 spans 15 residues. V lost 1 base and J 3 bases, leaving 10 bases between the germline ends. The CDR3 region is CASSLGAWVGNTIYF. CDR3 sequence (DNA): TGTGCCAGCAGCTTAGGGGCCTGGGTTGGAAACACCATATATTTT. Full variable domain (remainder filled in from reference TRBV7-8 and TRBJ1-3): GAGVSQSPRYKVAKRGQDVALRCDPISGHVSLFWYQQALGQGPEFLTYFQNEAQLDKSGLPSDRFFAERPEGSVSTLKIQRTQQEDSAVYLCASSLGAWVGNTIYFGEGSWLTVV.

The rearrangement uses TRBV4-3 and TRBJ2-7; possibly TRBD2 for D (6 bases). The CDR3 is 15 amino acids. CDR1 and CDR2 from the germline V gene are LGHNA and YSLEER. V was shortened by 1 base and J by 4 bases, with 14 bases between the two germline ends. The CDR3 region has the DNA TGCGCCAGCAGCCAAGTTGGAACAGGAGGGTACGAGCAGTACTTC. Encoded protein: CASSQVGTGGYEQYF.

The chain couples TRBV5-1 to TRBJ1-1; D gene ambiguous. Germline assignment: CDR1 SGHRS and CDR2 YFSETQ. V gave up 0 bases and J gave up 1 base, with 10 bases separating them. This CDR3 contains 15 residues. The CDR3 loop is CASSLGNNQNTEAFF. In DNA, the CDR3 is TGCGCCAGCAGCTTGGGTAACAACCAGAACACTGAAGCTTTCTTT.

The chain couples TRBV27 to TRBJ1-1, with a possible D match to TRBD1 (5 bases). Germline CDR1 MNHEY, CDR2 SMNVEV (reference sequence). CDR3 length equals 13 residues. V shed 4 bases and J shed 7 bases, with 13 bases lying between them. The CDR3 bases are TGTGCCAGCAGTTACGACAGTCCGAGTGAAGCTTTCTTT. This sequence encodes CASSYDSPSEAFF.

The chain carries TRBV9 and TRBJ2-7; maybe TRBD2 (6 bases). V was cut by 5 bases and J by 4 bases, with 25 bases left in between. The V gene's germline CDR1 is SGDLS and CDR2 YYNGEE. CDR3 length equals 17 residues. The CDR3: CASSPAYSGLKLYEQYF. CDR3 nucleotide sequence: TGTGCCAGCAGTCCCGCATATAGCGGCCTCAAGTTGTACGAGCAGTACTTC.

This clone appeared a single time. Written as DNA, the CDR3 is TGTGCCAGCAGCTTTGGCAGGGATCTCTACAATGAGCAGTTCTTC. It translates to CASSFGRDLYNEQFF. This rearrangement joins TRBV7-3 to TRBJ2-1, with a weak D call TRBD1 (5 bases). This CDR3 spans 15 amino acids. Per the germline V gene, CDR1 is SGHTA and CDR2 is FQGTGA. With 3 bases removed from V and 3 bases from J, the gap between germline ends came to 12 bases.

DNA of the CDR3: TGTGCCAGCAGCTTCCTGGCACAGGGTGATGAAGCTTTCTTT. Translating gives CASSFLAQGDEAFF. The chain links TRBV7-9 to TRBJ1-1; D possibly corresponds to TRBD1 (6 bases). The CDR3 runs to 14 residues. V dropped 3 bases and J dropped 7 bases, with 15 bases sitting between them. The germline V gene has CDR1 SEHNR and CDR2 FQNEAQ (reference sequence). Using reference TRBV7-9 and TRBJ1-1 for the parts outside the CDR3, the full variable domain is DTGVSQNPRHKITKRGQNVTFRCDPISEHNRLYWYRQTLGQGPEFLTYFQNEAQLEKSRLLSDRFSAERPKGSFSTLEIQRTEQGDSAMYLCASSFLAQGDEAFFGQGTRLTVV.

V usage is TRBV9 and J usage is TRBJ1-3, with D perhaps matching TRBD1 (5 bases). Germline V gives CDR1 SGDLS, CDR2 YYNGEE. The CDR3 sequence is 13 residues long. Trimming removed 4 bases at V and 6 bases at J, with 11 bases between. The CDR3 bases are TGTGCCAGCAGCACGGGGGTTACAAACACCATATATTTT. Protein sequence: CASSTGVTNTIYF.

The rearrangement links TRBV7-9 to TRBJ1-4; unclear D gene. V gave up 5 bases and J gave up 6 bases, with 13 bases separating them. Germline V gives CDR1 SEHNR, CDR2 FQNEAQ (reference sequence). This CDR3 contains 14 residues. CDR3 in amino acids: CASSPRRTDEKLFF. In nucleotides, the CDR3 is TGTGCCAGCAGCCCCCGGAGGACCGATGAAAAACTGTTTTTT.

V is TRBV29-1 and J is TRBJ2-3; 8 bases are shared with TRBD1. Germline CDR1 and CDR2: SQVTM and ANQGSEA. The CDR3 covers 13 residues. Trimming cost V 2 bases and J 6 bases; bases outside gene matches: 4. The CDR3 loop is CSVELTGVDTQYF. The CDR3 nucleotides read TGCAGCGTTGAACTGACAGGGGTGGATACGCAGTATTTT.

The chain couples TRBV2 to TRBJ2-7, with D maybe TRBD2 (6 bases). CDR1 SNHLY and CDR2 FYNNEI come from the germline V gene. Deletions cut 11 bases from V and 3 bases from J, with 14 bases between. This CDR3 has 12 amino acids. The CDR3 DNA follows: TGTGCCTCCCGGGACTCGAACTACGAGCAGTACTTC. This sequence encodes CASRDSNYEQYF.

A single count supports this clone. This chain connects TRBV6-5 to TRBJ2-7; 11 bases map to TRBD1. Germline V gene lookup returns CDR1 MNHEY and CDR2 SVGAGI. Trimming removed 10 bases from V and 6 bases from J; junction bases left unmatched: 8. The CDR3 runs to 13 residues. DNA of the CDR3: TGTGCCACGGGGCCGGGACAGGGGGGCGAGCAGTACTTC. Translated, it gives CATGPGQGGEQYF.

The chain has TRBV6-5 and TRBJ2-5; 13 bases line up with TRBD2. The V gene end was trimmed by 6 bases and the J gene end by 5 bases; junction bases not matched to a gene: 6. The CDR3 contains 15 residues. The V gene's germline CDR1 is MNHEY and CDR2 SVGAGI. The DNA of the CDR3 is TGTGCCAGCAGATCCGGGACTAGCGGGATTGAGACCCAGTACTTC. Its translation: CASRSGTSGIETQYF.

The chain joins TRBV18 to TRBJ2-1; perhaps TRBD2 as D (5 bases). The germline V gene encodes CDR1 KGHSH and CDR2 LQKENI. The CDR3 contains 14 residues. V shed 3 bases and J shed 8 bases, with 14 bases lying between them. The CDR3 sequence is CASSPEGLGYEQFF. The CDR3, as DNA: TGTGCCAGCTCACCCGAGGGCCTAGGGTATGAGCAGTTCTTC.

V is TRBV29-1 and J is TRBJ2-5; D is perhaps TRBD2 (6 bases). Trimming took off 4 bases at V and 5 bases at J, with 11 bases between the two ends. This CDR3 region has 12 residues. Germline CDR1 SQVTM, CDR2 ANQGSEA. CDR3 protein: CSVVGAGETQYF. The CDR3 bases are TGCAGCGTTGTAGGGGCGGGGGAGACCCAGTACTTC.

On this clone: At one of its ends the junction is not consistent with the germline gene, which may arise from a read error. This chain links TRBV6-5 with TRBJ1-2; maybe TRBD1 (6 bases). Germline V gene sequence: CDR1 MNHEY, CDR2 SVGAGI. This CDR3 has 13 residues. In nucleotides, the CDR3 is TGTGCCAACAGTTACTGGGACAATTTCGATCTCACCTTC. This translates into CANSYWDNFDLTF.

This rearrangement joins TRBV27 to TRBJ2-1, with D tentatively TRBD2 (6 bases). Germline CDR1 and CDR2: MNHEY and SMNVEV (reference sequence). The CDR3 extends over 14 amino acids. Trimming took 6 bases from V and 0 from J, leaving 9 bases between them. As DNA, the CDR3 is TGTGCCAGCAGGTCCGGGAGCTCCTACAATGAGCAGTTCTTC. This sequence encodes CASRSGSSYNEQFF.

The J gene is TRBJ2-2, the V gene TRBV28, with 7 bases that match TRBD1. Germline assignment: CDR1 MDHEN and CDR2 SYDVKM. This CDR3 spans 15 amino acids. V was clipped by 7 bases and J by 3 bases; unmatched bases: 8. The CDR3 sequence is CASTPGDRDTGELFF. CDR3 DNA sequence: TGTGCCAGCACCCCAGGGGACAGAGACACCGGGGAGCTGTTTTTT.

This chain links TRBV19 with TRBJ2-3; TRBD2 matches at 8 bases. V shed 5 bases and J 2 bases; nucleotides not matched to a gene: 6. Looked up from germline, CDR1 is LNHDA and CDR2 is SQIVND (reference sequence). There are 15 residues in the CDR3. CDR3 protein: CASSLTSGSTDTQYF. CDR3 DNA sequence: TGTGCCAGTAGTCTAACTAGCGGCTCCACAGATACGCAGTATTTT.

This sequence joins TRBV13 and TRBJ2-7, with a possible D match to TRBD2 (6 bases). V was pared by 5 bases and J by 0 bases, with 17 bases between. There are 16 residues in the CDR3. In germline, CDR1 is PRHDT, CDR2 FYEKMQ (reference sequence). The chain's CDR3 is CASSPLLAQGSYEQYF. In DNA form, the CDR3 reads TGTGCCAGCAGCCCTTTACTAGCTCAGGGCTCCTACGAGCAGTACTTC.